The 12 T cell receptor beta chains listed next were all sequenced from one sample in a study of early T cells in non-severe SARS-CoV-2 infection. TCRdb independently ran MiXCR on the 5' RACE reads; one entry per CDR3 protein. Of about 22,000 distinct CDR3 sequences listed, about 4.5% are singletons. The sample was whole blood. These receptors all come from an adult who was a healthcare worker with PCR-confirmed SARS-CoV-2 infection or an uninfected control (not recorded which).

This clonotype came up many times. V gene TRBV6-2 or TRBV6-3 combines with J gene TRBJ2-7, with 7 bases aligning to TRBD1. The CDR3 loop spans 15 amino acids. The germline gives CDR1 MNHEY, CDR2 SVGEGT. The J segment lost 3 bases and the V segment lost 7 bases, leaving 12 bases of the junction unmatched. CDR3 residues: CASTPTGTVLYEQYF. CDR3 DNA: TGTGCCAGCACCCCTACCGGGACAGTCCTCTACGAGCAGTACTTC.

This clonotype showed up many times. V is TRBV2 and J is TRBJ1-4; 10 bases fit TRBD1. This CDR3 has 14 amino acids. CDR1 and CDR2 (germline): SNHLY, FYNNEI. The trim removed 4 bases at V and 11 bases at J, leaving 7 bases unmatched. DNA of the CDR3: TGTGCCAGCAGTGCGGCCAGACAGGGGGCCAAACTGTTTTTT. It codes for CASSAARQGAKLFF.

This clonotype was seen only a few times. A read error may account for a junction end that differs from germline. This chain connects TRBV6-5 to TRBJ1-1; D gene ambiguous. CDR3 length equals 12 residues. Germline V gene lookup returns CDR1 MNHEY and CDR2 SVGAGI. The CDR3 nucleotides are TGTGCCAGCAGTTACGGGAACGCTGAAGCTTTCTTT. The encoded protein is CASSYGNAEAFF.

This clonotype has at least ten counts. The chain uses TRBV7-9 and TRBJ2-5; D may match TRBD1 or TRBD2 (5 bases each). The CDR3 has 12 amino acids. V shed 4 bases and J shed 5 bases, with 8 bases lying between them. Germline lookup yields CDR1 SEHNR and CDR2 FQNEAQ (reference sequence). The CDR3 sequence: CASSSEGETQYF. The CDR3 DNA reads TGTGCCAGCAGCTCCGAGGGGGAGACCCAGTACTTC.

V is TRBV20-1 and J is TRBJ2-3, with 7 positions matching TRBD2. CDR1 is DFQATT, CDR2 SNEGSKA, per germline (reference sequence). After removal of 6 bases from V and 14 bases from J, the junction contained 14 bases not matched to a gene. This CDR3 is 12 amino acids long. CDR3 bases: TGCAGTGCGGATACCGAGCGGGGCACTCGGTATTTT. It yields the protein CSADTERGTRYF.

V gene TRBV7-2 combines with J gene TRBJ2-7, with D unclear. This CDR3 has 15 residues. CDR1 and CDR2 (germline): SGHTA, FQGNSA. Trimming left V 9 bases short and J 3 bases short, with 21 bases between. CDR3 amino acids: CARFFLAARVYEQYF. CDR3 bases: TGTGCCAGGTTTTTCTTGGCGGCACGGGTCTACGAGCAGTACTTC.

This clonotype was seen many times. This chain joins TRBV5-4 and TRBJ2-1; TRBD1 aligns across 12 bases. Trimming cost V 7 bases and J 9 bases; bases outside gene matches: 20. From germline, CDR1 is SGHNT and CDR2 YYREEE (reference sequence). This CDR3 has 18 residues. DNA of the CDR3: TGTGCCAGCCGATCCCGGGACAGGGGGCGTTTAACACACAGTGAGCAGTTCTTC. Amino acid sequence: CASRSRDRGRLTHSEQFF.

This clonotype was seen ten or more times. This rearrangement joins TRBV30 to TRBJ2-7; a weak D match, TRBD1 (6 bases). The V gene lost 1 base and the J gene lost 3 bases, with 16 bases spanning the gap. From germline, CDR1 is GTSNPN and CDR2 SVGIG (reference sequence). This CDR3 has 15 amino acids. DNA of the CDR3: TGTGCCTGGAGTGGCGGTGCAGGGGTCATCTACGAGCAGTACTTC. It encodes CAWSGGAGVIYEQYF.

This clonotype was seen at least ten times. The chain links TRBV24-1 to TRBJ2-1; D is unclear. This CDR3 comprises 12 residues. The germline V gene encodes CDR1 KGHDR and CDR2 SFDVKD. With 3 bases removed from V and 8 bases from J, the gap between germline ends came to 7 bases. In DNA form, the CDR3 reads TGTGCCACCAGTGATACAACGGATGAGCAGTTCTTC. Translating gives CATSDTTDEQFF.

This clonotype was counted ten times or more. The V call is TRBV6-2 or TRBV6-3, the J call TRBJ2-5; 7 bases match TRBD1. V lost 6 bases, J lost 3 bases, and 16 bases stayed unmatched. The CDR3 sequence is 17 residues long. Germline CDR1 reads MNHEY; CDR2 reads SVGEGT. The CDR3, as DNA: TGTGCCAGCAGCCTACTAAGTCGACAGGGTAAAGAAGAGACCCAGTACTTC. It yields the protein CASSLLSRQGKEETQYF.

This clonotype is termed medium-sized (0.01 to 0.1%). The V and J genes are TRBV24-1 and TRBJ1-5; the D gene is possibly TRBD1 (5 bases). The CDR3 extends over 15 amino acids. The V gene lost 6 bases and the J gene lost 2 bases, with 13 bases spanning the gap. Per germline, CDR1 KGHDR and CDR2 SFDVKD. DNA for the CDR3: TGTGCCACCAGTCCCCGGGACGGGCGCAATCAGCCCCAGCATTTT. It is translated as CATSPRDGRNQPQHF.

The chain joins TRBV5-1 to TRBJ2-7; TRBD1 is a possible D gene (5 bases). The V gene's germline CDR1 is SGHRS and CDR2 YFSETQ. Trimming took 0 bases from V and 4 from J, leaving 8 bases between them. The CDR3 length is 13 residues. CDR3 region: CASSLVGEYEQYF. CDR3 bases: TGCGCCAGCAGCTTGGTAGGGGAATACGAGCAGTACTTC.